This is a list of T cell receptor beta chains from one sample in a study of cytomegalovirus exposure and HLA in healthy donors. TCRdb's table, derived via immunoSEQ multiplex PCR, lists solely in-frame clones and lacks some. The data show about 230,000 clones, with 80% to 90% seen just once and 0.9% to 1.1% held by the top ten. The source material was PBMCs. Every receptor here comes from a woman aged 18-30 years in good health and CMV-seronegative. The CDR3 runs from the conserved cysteine through the conserved F or W. The D gene is left open where the match is weak. Size is stated for part of the rows, as once, few or many counts, or as a class when the clone is expanded.

cdr3_aa	cdr3_nt	v_call	j_call	d_call	clone_size
CASGRGQENTEAFF	TGCGCCAGCGGCCGGGGACAGGAGAACACTGAAGCTTTCTTT	TRBV5-1	TRBJ1-1	TRBD1	NA
CASSQDWRTEAFF	TGTGCCAGCAGCCAAGACTGGCGGACTGAAGCTTTCTTT	TRBV4-2	TRBJ1-1	NA	NA
CASSLAFPSEAFF	TGTGCCAGCAGCTTAGCGTTCCCTTCTGAAGCTTTCTTT	TRBV7-2	TRBJ1-1	NA	NA
CASNRGRYNEQFF	TGTGCCAGTAACCGGGGGAGGTACAATGAGCAGTTCTTC	TRBV19	TRBJ2-1	NA	NA
CASSNGDTLNTEAFF	TGTGCCAGCAGCAACGGGGACACTCTGAACACTGAAGCTTTCTTT	TRBV7-9	TRBJ1-1	NA	NA
CASSLLGTGRQPQHF	TGTGCCAGCAGCTTGCTGGGGACAGGGCGACAGCCCCAGCATTTT	TRBV4-2	TRBJ1-5	TRBD1	NA
CASFDPGSIDSPLHF	TGTGCCAGCTTCGATCCAGGCAGCATCGATTCACCCCTCCACTTT	TRBV27	TRBJ1-6	NA	NA
CAISEIDWASGRYEQYF	TGTGCCATCAGTGAAATCGATTGGGCTAGCGGCCGCTACGAGCAGTACTTC	TRBV10-3	TRBJ2-7	TRBD2	once
CASSSRTSGSGTGELFF	TGTGCCAGCAGCTCGCGGACTAGCGGGAGCGGCACCGGGGAGCTGTTTTTT	TRBV11-3	TRBJ2-2	TRBD2	NA
CASSQRWGTESYEQYF	TGCGCCAGCAGCCAAAGGTGGGGGACAGAGAGCTACGAGCAGTACTTC	TRBV4-1	TRBJ2-7	TRBD1	NA
CASSPRLAGGLEQYF	TGCGCCAGCAGCCCGCGACTAGCGGGAGGACTCGAGCAGTACTTC	TRBV5-1	TRBJ2-7	TRBD2	NA
CASSLGTGLTEAFF	TGTGCCAGCAGTCTGGGTACAGGGCTAACTGAAGCTTTCTTT	TRBV6-5	TRBJ1-1	NA	NA
CATSRRGVMGQGTYNEQFF	TGTGCCACCAGCAGAAGAGGGGTAATGGGACAGGGGACCTACAATGAGCAGTTCTTC	TRBV15	TRBJ2-1	TRBD1	NA
CASSFHLGNANTGELFF	TGTGCCAGCAGCTTCCATCTCGGGAATGCGAACACCGGGGAGCTGTTTTTT	TRBV5-6	TRBJ2-2	NA	NA
CAISEQETDTQYF	TGTGCCATCAGTGAACAGGAGACAGATACGCAGTATTTT	TRBV10-3	TRBJ2-3	NA	NA
CASSTKGTNLNTEAFF	TGTGCCAGCAGCACGAAAGGGACAAACCTGAACACTGAAGCTTTCTTT	TRBV5-4	TRBJ1-1	NA	once
CASSRQGSHEQYF	TGTGCCAGTAGTAGACAGGGATCCCACGAGCAGTACTTC	TRBV19	TRBJ2-7	TRBD1	NA
CASSLTLPRNNEQFF	TGTGCCAGCAGCTTAACCTTACCGCGAAACAATGAGCAGTTCTTC	TRBV7-3	TRBJ2-1	NA	NA
CASSRLAGVLTDTQYF	TGCGCCAGCAGCCGACTAGCGGGAGTTTTGACAGATACGCAGTATTTT	TRBV4-1	TRBJ2-3	TRBD2	NA
CASSLLPRGPNDYGYTF	TGTGCCAGCAGTTTACTCCCCAGGGGTCCTAACGACTATGGCTACACCTTC	TRBV28	TRBJ1-2	NA	NA
CASSLVASGSYEQYF	TGTGCCAGCAGCTTAGTGGCTAGCGGGAGTTACGAGCAGTACTTC	TRBV7-2	TRBJ2-7	TRBD2	NA
CASNQGAGQNIQYF	TGTGCCAGCAATCAGGGGGCAGGACAAAACATTCAGTACTTC	TRBV2	TRBJ2-4	TRBD1	NA
CASSTPQGPQYF	TGTGCCAGTAGTACCCCACAGGGACCCCAGTACTTC	TRBV19	TRBJ2-5	NA	NA
CASSRATGDTEAFF	TGTGCCAGCAGCCGCGCGACAGGGGATACTGAAGCTTTCTTT	TRBV7-2	TRBJ1-1	TRBD1	NA
CASSYSIGDSGSEQYF	TGTGCCAGCAGTTACTCGATAGGGGATTCAGGAAGCGAGCAGTACTTC	TRBV6-5	TRBJ2-7	NA	NA
CASSALAGGSTDTQYF	TGTGCCAGCAGCGCCCTCGCGGGGGGCAGCACAGATACGCAGTATTTT	TRBV7-6	TRBJ2-3	TRBD2	NA
CASSWTSGTANYNEQFF	TGCGCCAGCAGCTGGACCTCCGGGACAGCGAACTACAATGAGCAGTTCTTC	TRBV5-1	TRBJ2-1	TRBD1	once
CASSESSKGDHEQYF	TGCGCCAGCAGTGAGTCGTCTAAGGGGGACCACGAGCAGTACTTC	TRBV10-1	TRBJ2-7	NA	NA
CASSLDRGWDQPQHF	TGTGCCAGCAGCCTAGACAGGGGATGGGATCAGCCCCAGCATTTT	TRBV11-2	TRBJ1-5	TRBD1	NA
CASSSLQGAYGYTF	TGCGCCAGCAGCTCCCTACAGGGGGCATATGGCTACACCTTC	TRBV5-1	TRBJ1-2	TRBD1	NA
CASSQGRTQETQYF	TGCGCCAGCAGCCAAGGACGGACTCAAGAGACCCAGTACTTC	TRBV5-1	TRBJ2-5	NA	NA
CASSYSGGYYF	TGTGCCAGCAGCTATAGCGGGGGGTATTATTTT	TRBV7-9	TRBJ2-3	TRBD2	few
CASSQEMPLNTEAFF	TGTGCCAGCAGCCAAGAAATGCCTCTAAACACTGAAGCTTTCTTT	TRBV4-2	TRBJ1-1	NA	NA
CAWSGSDSSYNEQFF	TGTGCCTGGAGTGGGTCGGACAGCTCCTACAATGAGCAGTTCTTC	TRBV30	TRBJ2-1	NA	NA
CASSGQGPTQETQYF	TGCGCCAGCAGCGGACAGGGGCCTACCCAAGAGACCCAGTACTTC	TRBV23-1	TRBJ2-5	TRBD1	NA
CASSSQGSHEQYF	TGTGCCAGCAGCAGTCAGGGGTCCCACGAGCAGTACTTC	TRBV7-2	TRBJ2-7	NA	NA
CASSHRTGNGDTQYF	TGTGCCAGCAGTCATCGGACGGGGAACGGGGATACGCAGTATTTT	TRBV27	TRBJ2-3	NA	NA
CASRSNTEAFF	TGTGCCAGCAGGAGCAACACTGAAGCTTTCTTT	TRBV27	TRBJ1-1	NA	NA
CASSLEGANTEAFF	TGTGCCAGCAGCTTAGAGGGGGCGAACACTGAAGCTTTCTTT	TRBV11-2	TRBJ1-1	NA	few
CASVSASAYNEQFF	TGTGCCAGCGTCTCTGCTAGCGCCTACAATGAGCAGTTCTTC	TRBV2	TRBJ2-1	NA	NA
CASSFELRETQYF	TGTGCCAGCAGTTTTGAGCTCCGGGAGACCCAGTACTTC	TRBV28	TRBJ2-5	NA	NA
CASSIIGGTETQYF	TGTGCCAGCAGCATAATCGGGGGAACGGAGACCCAGTACTTC	TRBV7-2	TRBJ2-5	NA	NA
CASSQNRAGELFF	TGCGCCAGCAGCCAAAACAGGGCCGGGGAGCTGTTTTTT	TRBV4-3	TRBJ2-2	NA	NA
CASSPERTSGQYF	TGCGCCAGCAGCCCGGAGCGGACTAGCGGGCAGTACTTC	TRBV5-1	TRBJ2-7	TRBD2	NA
CASSCPFLAGGRHDEQYF	TGTGCCAGCAGCTGTCCATTCCTAGCGGGAGGGCGTCATGACGAGCAGTACTTC	TRBV5-5	TRBJ2-7	TRBD2	NA